This T cell receptor beta chain derives from a study of human T cells and chemical hapten exposure. Across the whole study: TCR yields per sample varied mostly from small pooled library volume differences. Findings of the study overall: TCRs above 1 in 1000 frequency did not change with DPC sensitization.

Noted time point: healthy volunteer bleed at 2 weeks. Unfractionated whole blood was the source from which total RNA was extracted. This clonotype was recorded many times. Its matching antigen is unknown. TCRdb passed the RACE reads through MiXCR, listing each CDR3 protein once. Of some 50,000 distinct CDR3 sequences detected, 3.5% to 5% appear once; the ten largest clones hold under 7%. This clonotype originated in a human donor in good health. Some clones in this sample may be carry-over from other donors' samples. Source material: whole blood.

CDR3 in amino acids: CASSRGSGRAPYEQYF. As DNA, the CDR3 is TGCGCCAGCTCCAGAGGGAGCGGGAGGGCCCCGTACGAGCAGTACTTC. The chain recombines TRBV5-1 with TRBJ2-7; TRBD2 matches at 10 bases. V shed 7 bases and J 4 bases; nucleotides not matched to a gene: 14. The CDR3 totals 16 residues. CDR1 is SGHRS, CDR2 YFSETQ, per germline.